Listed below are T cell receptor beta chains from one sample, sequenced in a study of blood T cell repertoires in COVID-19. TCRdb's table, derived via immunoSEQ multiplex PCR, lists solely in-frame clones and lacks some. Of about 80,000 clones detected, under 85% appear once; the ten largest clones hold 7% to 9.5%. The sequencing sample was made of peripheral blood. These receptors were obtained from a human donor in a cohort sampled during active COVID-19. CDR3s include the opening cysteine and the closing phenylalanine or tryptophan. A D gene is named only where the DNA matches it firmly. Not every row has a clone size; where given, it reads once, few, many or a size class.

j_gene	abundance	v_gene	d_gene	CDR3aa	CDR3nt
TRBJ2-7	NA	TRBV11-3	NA	CASSRTSYEQYF	TGTGCCAGCAGCCGGACAAGCTACGAGCAGTACTTC
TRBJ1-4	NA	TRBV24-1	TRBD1	CATSDSTGAGEKLFF	TGTGCCACCAGTGATTCGACAGGGGCTGGTGAAAAACTGTTTTTT
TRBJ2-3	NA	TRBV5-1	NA	CASKIGGTDTQYF	TGCGCCAGCAAAATCGGGGGCACAGATACGCAGTATTTT
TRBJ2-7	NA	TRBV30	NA	CAWSVASAGPKVQYF	TGTGCCTGGAGTGTAGCGTCAGCAGGGCCGAAGGTGCAGTACTTC
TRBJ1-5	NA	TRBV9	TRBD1	CASSVGQGEMGNQPQHF	TGTGCCAGCAGCGTAGGTCAGGGGGAGATGGGCAATCAGCCCCAGCATTTT
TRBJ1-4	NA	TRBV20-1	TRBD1	CSASPRTGANEKLFF	TGCAGTGCTAGTCCCCGGACAGGCGCTAATGAAAAACTGTTTTTT
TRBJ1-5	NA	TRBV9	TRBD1	CASSVSGGINQPQHF	TGTGCCAGCAGCGTTTCAGGGGGAATCAATCAGCCCCAGCATTTT
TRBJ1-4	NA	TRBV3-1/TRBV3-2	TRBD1	CASSPRQGAEKLFF	TGTGCCAGCAGCCCGCGACAGGGGGCTGAAAAACTGTTTTTT
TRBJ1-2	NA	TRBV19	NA	CASTNSYGYTF	TGTGCCAGTACTAACAGCTATGGCTACACCTTC
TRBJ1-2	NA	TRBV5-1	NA	CASSQSDIDYGYTF	TGCGCCAGCAGCCAATCAGACATAGACTATGGCTACACCTTC
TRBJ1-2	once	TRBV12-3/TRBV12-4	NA	CASRTKGGGYTF	TGTGCCAGCAGAACCAAGGGAGGGGGCTACACCTTC
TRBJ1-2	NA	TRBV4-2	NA	CASSQEQGYGYTF	TGTGCCAGCAGCCAAGAACAGGGCTATGGCTACACCTTC
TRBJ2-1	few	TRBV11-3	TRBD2	CASSPGLAGVGPYNEQFF	TGTGCCAGCAGCCCGGGACTAGCGGGAGTAGGTCCCTACAATGAGCAGTTCTTC
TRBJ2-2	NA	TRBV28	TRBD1	CASSLVGTGNVGELFF	TGTGCCAGCAGTTTAGTCGGGACAGGGAATGTCGGGGAGCTGTTTTTT
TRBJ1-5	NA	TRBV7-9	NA	CASSFAGNQPQHF	TGTGCCAGCAGCTTCGCGGGTAATCAGCCCCAGCATTTT
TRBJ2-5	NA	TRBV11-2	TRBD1	CASSAPRGRETQYF	TGTGCCAGCAGCGCCCCCAGGGGGCGAGAGACCCAGTACTTC
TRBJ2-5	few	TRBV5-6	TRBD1	CASSLTGGETQYF	TGTGCCAGCAGCTTGACAGGGGGGGAGACCCAGTACTTC
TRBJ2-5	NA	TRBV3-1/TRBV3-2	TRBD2	CASSRSGTSGGGGETQYF	TGTGCCAGCAGCCGGTCCGGGACTAGCGGGGGCGGTGGGGAGACCCAGTACTTC
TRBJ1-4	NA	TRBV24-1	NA	CATSDKDSLNEKLFF	TGTGCCACCAGTGATAAGGACAGCCTTAATGAAAAACTGTTTTTT
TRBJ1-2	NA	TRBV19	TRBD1	CASIRTGELKGPLDGYTF	TGTGCCAGTATCCGGACAGGGGAATTGAAGGGGCCCCTTGATGGCTACACCTTC
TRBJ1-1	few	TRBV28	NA	CASSSRRTEAFF	TGTGCCAGCAGTTCCCGTCGCACTGAAGCTTTCTTT
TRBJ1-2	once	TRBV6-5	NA	CASSLTDNYGYTF	TGTGCCAGCAGTTTAACAGACAACTATGGCTACACCTTC